What follows are 17 T cell receptor beta chains derived from one specimen sequenced in a study of CD8 T cells in Susac syndrome. The authors reverse transcribed 0.5 to 1 ug RNA with random hexamers. TCRdb re-called the immunoSEQ multiplex PCR reads through MiXCR, storing one row per CDR3 protein. This table has approximately 230,000 distinct CDR3 sequences, just under 95% appearing once. The material sequenced was CD4+ T cells from PBMCs. The source is a human donor with multiple sclerosis.

This clonotype has just a few counts. V and J are TRBV3-1 and TRBJ2-7; TRBD1 might be the D (5 bases). V lost 3 bases and J 4 bases, leaving 7 bases between the germline ends. This CDR3 contains 12 residues. The germline V gene encodes CDR1 LGHDT and CDR2 YNNKEL (reference sequence). DNA for the CDR3: TGTGCCAGCAGCCATGACAGTTACGAGCAGTACTTC. This encodes CASSHDSYEQYF.

The chain recombines TRBV5-6 with TRBJ2-5; 12 bases are shared with TRBD1. The CDR3 covers 17 residues. CDR1 SGHDT and CDR2 YYEEEE come from the germline V gene. V shed 4 bases and J 5 bases; nucleotides not matched to a gene: 12. This CDR3 reads CASSPPAGTGGAETQYF. The CDR3 coding sequence is TGTGCCAGCAGCCCCCCTGCCGGGACAGGGGGCGCGGAGACCCAGTACTTC.

The chain couples TRBV20-1 to TRBJ2-7; D assignment may be TRBD1 or TRBD2 (5 bases each). The CDR3 is 12 residues long. Germline V CDR1 and CDR2: DFQATT, SNEGSKA (reference sequence). V was pared by 7 bases and J by 3 bases, with 13 bases between. This CDR3 is CSGVGAGYEQYF. The CDR3 nucleotides read TGCAGTGGAGTTGGGGCGGGCTACGAGCAGTACTTC.

The V and J genes are TRBV11-2 and TRBJ2-2; D is unclear. Trimming took off 6 bases at V and 2 bases at J, with 13 bases between the two ends. Germline values: CDR1 SGHAT, CDR2 FQNNGV. CDR3 size: 15 residues. The CDR3 nucleotides are TGTGCCAGCAGGTTCGGGCCCCAAAACACCGGGGAGCTGTTTTTT. This codes for CASRFGPQNTGELFF.

This chain links TRBV5-6 with TRBJ2-7; weak D call: TRBD1 (5 bases). CDR1 and CDR2 (germline): SGHDT, YYEEEE. There are 13 residues in the CDR3. V lost 5 bases, J lost 6 bases, and 15 bases lay in between. The CDR3 here is CASRAITGGEQYV. The CDR3 DNA is TGTGCCAGCAGAGCTATTACAGGTGGCGAGCAGTACGTC.

The chain is built from TRBV6-6 and TRBJ2-5, with 7 bases aligning to TRBD2. The CDR3 has 14 residues. Trimming cost V 5 bases and J 1 base; bases outside gene matches: 4. Germline V gene data show CDR1 as MNHNY and CDR2 as SVGAGI (reference sequence). CDR3 nucleotides: TGTGCCAGCAGTGGGACTACCGCCCAAGAGACCCAGTACTTC. Amino acid sequence: CASSGTTAQETQYF.

This rearrangement joins TRBV5-1 to TRBJ2-7; TRBD1 matches at 8 bases. This CDR3 has 14 amino acids. Germline lookup yields CDR1 SGHRS and CDR2 YFSETQ. V lost 0 bases, J lost 5 bases, and 4 bases stayed unmatched. The CDR3 region has the DNA TGCGCCAGCAGCTTGGCCGCGGGACAGGACGAGCAGTACGTC. It translates to CASSLAAGQDEQYV.

The chain uses TRBV29-1 and TRBJ1-1, with 7 bases identical to TRBD1. The CDR3 spans 11 residues. CDR1 SQVTM and CDR2 ANQGSEA come from the germline V gene. J gave up 7 bases and V 6 bases, and 5 bases lay outside the gene matches. The CDR3 spells CSVEGQNEAFF. The CDR3 DNA is TGCAGCGTCGAGGGACAGAATGAAGCTTTCTTT.

The rearrangement uses TRBV30 and TRBJ1-5, with a possible D match to TRBD1 (6 bases). CDR3 length: 13 amino acids. V was trimmed by 4 bases and J by 0 bases, leaving 7 bases between them. Germline V gives CDR1 GTSNPN, CDR2 SVGIG (reference sequence). This chain's CDR3 is CAWNRDSNQPQHF. The CDR3 DNA is TGTGCCTGGAACAGGGATAGCAATCAGCCCCAGCATTTT.

J is TRBJ1-2 and V is TRBV25-1; D is uncertain. Trimming took 2 bases from V and 6 from J, leaving 13 bases between them. This CDR3 region has 14 residues. In germline, CDR1 is MGHDK, CDR2 SYGVNS. The CDR3 protein is CASSEQGPLDGYTF. The DNA of the CDR3 is TGTGCCAGCAGTGAACAAGGTCCTCTCGATGGCTACACCTTC.

The J gene is TRBJ2-1, the V gene TRBV29-1, with 13 bases identical to TRBD2. The trim removed 5 bases at V and 0 bases at J, leaving 7 bases unmatched. CDR1 and CDR2 (germline): SQVTM, ANQGSEA. The CDR3 covers 17 residues. The CDR3 DNA reads TGCAGCGTTCGCGGGACTAGCGGGGTGAGCTCCTACAATGAGCAGTTCTTC. Its translation: CSVRGTSGVSSYNEQFF.

V and J are TRBV28 and TRBJ2-7; D is ambiguous. V lost 7 bases, J lost 3 bases, and 7 bases lay in between. CDR1 is MDHEN, CDR2 SYDVKM, per germline. This CDR3 is 11 amino acids long. Written as DNA, the CDR3 is TGTGCCAGCACATCCATCTACGAGCAGTACTTC. This codes for CASTSIYEQYF.

V is TRBV19 and J is TRBJ1-4, with TRBD1 as a possible D gene (5 bases). The germline V gene has CDR1 LNHDA and CDR2 SQIVND (reference sequence). This CDR3 has 15 amino acids. V lost 7 bases and J lost 8, with 20 bases in between. The CDR3 DNA follows: TGTGCCAGTAAGAAAGCGCGGAGGGGTGACGAAAAACTGTTTTTT. Its protein product is CASKKARRGDEKLFF.

V and J are TRBV19 and TRBJ1-1, with unresolved D. The CDR3 covers 12 residues. Germline loops: CDR1 LNHDA, CDR2 SQIVND (reference sequence). Between the trimmed V and J ends, which lost 5 bases and 5 bases, there was a span of 9 bases. This CDR3 is CASSRVGTEAFF. In DNA form, the CDR3 reads TGTGCCAGTAGTCGGGTGGGGACTGAAGCTTTCTTT.

As DNA, the CDR3 is TGCAGTGCTAGAGGGGGGCAGGTGTTCACCTTC. The encoded protein is CSARGGQVFTF. The chain carries TRBV20-1 and TRBJ1-2, with D possibly matching TRBD1 (6 bases). The CDR3 extends over 11 amino acids. The germline CDR1 and CDR2 sequences are DFQATT and SNEGSKA (reference sequence). V lost 1 base and J 13 bases, leaving 13 bases between the germline ends.

The gene calls are TRBV6-1 and TRBJ2-3; 11 nucleotides agree with TRBD1. The germline V gene has CDR1 MNHNS and CDR2 SASEGT. The length of the CDR3 is 16 residues. J was trimmed by 4 bases and V by 6 bases; bases with no gene match: 9. In DNA form, the CDR3 reads TGTGCCAGCAGCCAGGGGGGGACAGGGGGGGCAGATACGCAGTATTTT. Protein: CASSQGGTGGADTQYF.

The rearrangement uses TRBV3-1 and TRBJ2-1; TRBD1 aligns across 11 bases. The CDR3 spans 15 residues. Germline CDR1 and CDR2: LGHDT and YNNKEL (reference sequence). V dropped 6 bases and J dropped 6; count of bases not matched to a gene: 7. CDR3 residues: CASRRTGTGGNEQFF. Written as DNA, the CDR3 is TGTGCCAGCAGACGCACCGGGACAGGGGGCAATGAGCAGTTCTTC.